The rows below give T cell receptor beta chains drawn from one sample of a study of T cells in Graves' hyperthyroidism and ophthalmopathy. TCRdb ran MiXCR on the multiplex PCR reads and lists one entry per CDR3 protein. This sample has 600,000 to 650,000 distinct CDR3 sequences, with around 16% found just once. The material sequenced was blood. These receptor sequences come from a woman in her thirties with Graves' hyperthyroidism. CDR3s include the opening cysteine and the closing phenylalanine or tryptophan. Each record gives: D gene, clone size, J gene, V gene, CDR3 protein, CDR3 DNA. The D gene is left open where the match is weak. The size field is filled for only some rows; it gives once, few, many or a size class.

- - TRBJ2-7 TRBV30 CAWRNRRGTGYEQYF TGTGCCTGGAGAAATCGGAGAGGGACGGGCTACGAGCAGTACTTC
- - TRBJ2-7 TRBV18 CASSPPNVVRGSEQYF TGTGCCAGCTCACCCCCCAATGTGGTTCGGGGCTCCGAGCAGTACTTC
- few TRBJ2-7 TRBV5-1 CASSSSPRVGEQYF TGCGCCAGCAGCTCCAGCCCAAGGGTGGGGGAGCAGTACTTC
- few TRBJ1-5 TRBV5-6 CASSFRRDRYSNQPQHF TGTGCCAGCAGCTTTCGCAGGGATCGATATAGCAATCAGCCCCAGCATTTT
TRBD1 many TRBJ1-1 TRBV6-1 CASSSGGEFMNTEAFF TGTGCCAGCAGTTCAGGGGGGGAATTCATGAACACTGAAGCTTTCTTT
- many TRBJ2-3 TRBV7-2 CASSLAGLSTDTQYF TGTGCCAGCAGCTTAGCGGGGCTGAGCACAGATACGCAGTATTTT
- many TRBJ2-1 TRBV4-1 CASSQSRNEQFF TGCGCCAGCAGCCAATCGAGGAATGAGCAGTTCTTC
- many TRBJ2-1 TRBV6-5 CASSYPSHPSYNEQFF TGTGCCAGCAGTTACCCATCTCACCCCTCCTACAATGAGCAGTTCTTC
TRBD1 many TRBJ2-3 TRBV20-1 CSAKTGYTDTQYF TGCAGTGCTAAGACAGGGTACACAGATACGCAGTATTTT
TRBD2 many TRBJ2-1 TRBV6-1 CASYLAGGNEQFF TGTGCCAGCTACCTAGCGGGTGGCAATGAGCAGTTCTTC
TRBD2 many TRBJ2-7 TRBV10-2 CASSESRREGECEQYF TGCGCCAGCAGTGAGTCTCGGCGGGAGGGCGAGTGTGAGCAGTACTTC
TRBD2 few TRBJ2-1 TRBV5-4 CASSALAGRVNEQFF TGTGCCAGCAGCGCCTTAGCGGGGCGGGTCAATGAGCAGTTCTTC
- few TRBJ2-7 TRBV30 CAWSVNGGTYGYEQYF TGTGCCTGGAGTGTAAATGGTGGGACGTATGGCTACGAGCAGTACTTC
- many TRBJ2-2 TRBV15 CATSVRLATGELFF TGTGCCACCAGCGTCAGACTCGCCACCGGGGAGCTGTTTTTT
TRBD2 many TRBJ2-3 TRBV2 CASKAGTTADTQYF TGTGCCAGCAAAGCCGGGACTACGGCAGATACGCAGTATTTT
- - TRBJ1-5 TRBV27 CASSLWGTAANQPQHF TGTGCCAGCAGTTTATGGGGGACGGCGGCCAATCAGCCCCAGCATTTT
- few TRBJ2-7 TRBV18 CASSPDGVSYEQYF TGTGCCAGCTCACCCGACGGGGTATCCTACGAGCAGTACTTC
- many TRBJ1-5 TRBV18 CASQDTAIQPQHF TGTGCCAGCCAGGACACCGCCATTCAGCCCCAGCATTTT
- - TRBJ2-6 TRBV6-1 CASSEAPGTGANVLAF TGTGCCAGCAGTGAAGCGCCAGGGACCGGGGCCAACGTCCTGGCTTTC
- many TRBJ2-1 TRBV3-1 CASSQEVYNEQFF TGTGCCAGCAGCCAAGAGGTGTACAATGAGCAGTTCTTC
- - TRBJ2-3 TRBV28 CAGLNGGTDTQYF TGTGCCGGATTAAACGGGGGCACGGATACGCAGTATTTT
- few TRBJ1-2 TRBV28 CASGTARRPLFGYTF TGTGCCAGCGGGACCGCCAGGCGGCCCCTGTTTGGCTACACCTTC
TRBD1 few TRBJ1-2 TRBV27 CASSYQGVYGYTF TGTGCCAGCAGTTACCAGGGGGTCTATGGCTACACCTTC
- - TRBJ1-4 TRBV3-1 CASSQYEGNEKLFF TGTGCCAGCAGCCAATATGAAGGGAATGAAAAACTGTTTTTT
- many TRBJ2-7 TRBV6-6 CASSYSGSYEQYF TGTGCCAGCAGTTACTCGGGCTCCTACGAGCAGTACTTC
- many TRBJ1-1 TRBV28 CASSFGGRGDTEAFF TGTGCCAGCAGTTTCGGGGGACGCGGGGACACTGAAGCTTTCTTT
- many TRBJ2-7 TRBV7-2 CASSLGPKEQYF TGTGCCAGCAGCTTAGGGCCGAAGGAGCAGTACTTC
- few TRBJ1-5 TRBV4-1 CASSRIRAPNQPQHF TGCGCCAGCAGCCGCATCCGGGCCCCAAATCAGCCCCAGCATTTT
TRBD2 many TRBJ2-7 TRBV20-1 CSAVTGTSGSYEQYF TGCAGTGCTGTAACCGGGACTAGCGGCTCCTACGAGCAGTACTTC
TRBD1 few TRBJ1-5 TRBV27 CASSPSQDRADWNQPQHF TGTGCCAGCAGTCCCTCCCAGGACAGGGCAGATTGGAATCAGCCCCAGCATTTT
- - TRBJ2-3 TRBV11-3 CASSLDNALASVRTQYF TGTGCCAGCAGCTTAGATAATGCCCTAGCGAGCGTTCGGACGCAGTATTTT
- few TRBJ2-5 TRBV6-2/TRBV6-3 CASSYSILGVFEETQYF TGTGCCAGCAGTTACTCGATTTTGGGGGTGTTTGAAGAGACCCAGTACTTC
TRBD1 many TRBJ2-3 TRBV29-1 CSVERGTGDTQYF TGCAGCGTTGAAAGAGGGACAGGGGATACGCAGTATTTT
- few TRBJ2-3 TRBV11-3 CASSLGGEDTDTQYF TGTGCCAGCAGCTTGGGGGGTGAGGATACAGATACGCAGTATTTT
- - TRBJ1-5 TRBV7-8 CASSGEWRRSNQPQHF TGTGCCAGCAGCGGGGAATGGCGCAGGAGCAATCAGCCCCAGCATTTT
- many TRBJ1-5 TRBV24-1 CAAGGYSNQPQHF TGTGCCGCCGGGGGTTATAGCAATCAGCCCCAGCATTTT
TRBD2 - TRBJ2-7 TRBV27 CASSPGLAGHEQYF TGTGCCAGCAGTCCGGGACTAGCGGGACACGAGCAGTACTTC
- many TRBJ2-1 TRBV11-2 CASSQKQGGNEQFF TGTGCCAGCAGCCAAAAACAGGGTGGCAATGAGCAGTTCTTC
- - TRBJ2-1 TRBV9 CASSESKGTGNEQFF TGTGCCAGCAGCGAGAGCAAGGGTACCGGGAATGAGCAGTTCTTC
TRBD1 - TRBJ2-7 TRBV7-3 CASSHIIRDRGYEQYF TGTGCCAGCAGCCACATTATCCGGGACAGGGGTTACGAGCAGTACTTC
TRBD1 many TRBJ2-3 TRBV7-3 CASSLTGQNTDTQYF TGTGCCAGCAGCTTAACGGGACAGAACACAGATACGCAGTATTTT
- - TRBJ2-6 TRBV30 CAWAAGANVLTF TGTGCCTGGGCAGCTGGGGCCAACGTCCTGACTTTC
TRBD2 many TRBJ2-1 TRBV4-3 CASSLQLGTGRDEQFF TGCGCCAGCAGCCTGCAACTAGGAACCGGGAGGGATGAGCAGTTCTTC
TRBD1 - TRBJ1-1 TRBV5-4 CASSGTGTGGAGAFF TGTGCCAGCAGCGGAACCGGGACAGGGGGCGCGGGAGCTTTCTTT
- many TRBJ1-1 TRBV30 CAWRDKQGVGTEAFF TGTGCCTGGAGGGACAAGCAAGGGGTTGGGACTGAAGCTTTCTTT
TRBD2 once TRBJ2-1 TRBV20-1 CSALPRAGGWNEQFF TGCAGTGCTCTCCCTCGAGCGGGAGGGTGGAATGAGCAGTTCTTC
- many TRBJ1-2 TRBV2 CASGQNHYGYTF TGTGCCAGCGGACAGAACCACTATGGCTACACCTTC
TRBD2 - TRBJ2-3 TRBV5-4 CASRRGASGEGLRTDTQYF TGTGCCAGCAGACGCGGGGCTAGCGGGGAAGGTCTCCGCACAGATACGCAGTATTTT
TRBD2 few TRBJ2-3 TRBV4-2 CASSQEPGLASGTQYF TGTGCCAGCAGCCAAGAACCGGGACTAGCGTCGGGTACGCAGTATTTT
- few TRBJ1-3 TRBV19 CASAPGQPSGNTIYF TGTGCCAGTGCCCCCGGACAACCCTCTGGAAACACCATATATTTT
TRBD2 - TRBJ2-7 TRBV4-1 CASSPKLAGILYEQYF TGCGCCAGCAGCCCCAAACTAGCGGGAATTCTCTACGAGCAGTACTTC
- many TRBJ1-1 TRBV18 CASSPPAAMNTEAFF TGTGCCAGCTCACCCCCAGCGGCCATGAACACTGAAGCTTTCTTT